This T cell receptor beta chain was identified in a study of quantifying T cell responses using KT2 cells. The overall study: Reverse transcription used primers in the TCR alpha and beta constant regions. Estimated efficiency of the T4 ligation step was above 9.5% under optimum conditions.

CDR3 length equals 16 residues. With 4 bases clipped from V and 6 bases from J, the junction kept 14 bases outside the gene matches. CDR1 and CDR2 from the germline V gene are SGHVS and FQNEAQ. Known numbers of the T cell clone KT2 were added to PBMC. Notes on this clonotype: Antigen specificity is unknown.

The study's findings and limits: KT2 sequence counts showed saturation when very many KT2 cells were spiked in.

An oligo carrying a UMI was ligated to the cDNA 3' end. First-round PCR used 3 to 4 cycles and beta primers RC1.1 and RC1.2 covering TRBC1 and TRBC2. Via MiXCR, TCRdb re-called the UMI-ligation and nested PCR reads, giving one row per CDR3 protein. The sample holds just under 50,000 distinct CDR3 sequences, 11% seen once. This chain joins TRBV7-8 and TRBJ2-5, with 7 positions matching TRBD1. The sample consisted of PBMCs spiked with cells of the T cell clone KT2. The receptor was derived from a human donor. The CDR3 DNA sequence: TGTGCCAGCAGCTCCTACCGCGACAGGGTAGCAAAGACCCAGTACTTC. Amino acids: CASSSYRDRVAKTQYF.